This TCR beta chain was recorded in a study of T-cell reconstitution after alpha-beta-depleted transplantation in children. The CDR3 covers 17 residues. The V and J ends lost 4 bases and 2 bases, in that order; junction bases with no gene match: 10. The germline V gene has CDR1 DFQATT and CDR2 SNEGSKA (reference sequence). Preparation of the TCRbeta library was carried out with unique molecular identifiers. TCRdb recomputed calls from the PCR reads with MiXCR, one row per CDR3 protein. The sample yields about 340,000 distinct CDR3 sequences, 10% seen once. This clonotype showed up just a few times. Material: PBMCs from the stem cell graft donor, obtained from the stem cell graft. The sequence came from a human donor who donated a stem cell graft to a child with acute lymphoblastic leukemia. The V and J genes are TRBV20-1 and TRBJ2-5, with 13 bases fitting TRBD2. CDR3 protein: CSATPGLAGLGQETQYF. For the CDR3, the DNA is TGCAGTGCTACTCCGGGACTAGCGGGATTGGGGCAAGAGACCCAGTACTTC.